Below are 10 T cell receptor beta chains sequenced from a single sample in a study of OX40 agonist ivuxolimab in advanced cancers. The protocol was immunoSEQ multiplex PCR, while the TCRdb copy is restricted to in-frame clones and leaves out a portion. The sample holds about 68,000 clones, 70% to 90% seen once. Sequencing was performed on CD4+ or CD8+ T cells sorted from blood, taken in a trial of the OX40 agonist ivuxolimab. All receptors derive from an adult with an advanced solid tumor such as melanoma, head and neck, liver or kidney cancer.

This chain uses TRBV7-3 with TRBJ2-3; 12 bases align to TRBD2. Looked up from germline, CDR1 is SGHTA and CDR2 is FQGTGA. The CDR3 contains 15 residues. V lost 4 bases, J lost 3 bases, and 2 bases stayed unmatched. CDR3 bases: TGTGCCAGCAGCTCTGGGACTAGCGGGACAGATACGCAGTATTTT. This translates into CASSSGTSGTDTQYF. The variable domain in full, completed from reference TRBV7-3 and TRBJ2-3, reads GAGVSQTPSNKVTEKGKYVELRCDPISGHTALYWYRQSLGQGPEFLIYFQGTGAADDSGLPNDRFFAVRPEGSVSTLKIQRTERGDSAVYLCASSSGTSGTDTQYFGPGTRLTVL.

This clone has a single count. The chain couples TRBV11-2 to TRBJ1-6, with TRBD1 matching 7 bases. J was trimmed by 0 bases and V by 1 base; bases with no gene match: 6. In germline, CDR1 is SGHAT, CDR2 FQNNGV. CDR3 length: 18 residues. The CDR3 region has the DNA TGTGCCAGCAGCTTAGTCGACAGGGTAAGCTCCTATAATTCACCCCTCCACTTT. Translated, it gives CASSLVDRVSSYNSPLHF. The complete variable domain, with remaining parts taken from reference TRBV11-2 and TRBJ1-6, reads EAGVAQSPRYKIIEKRQSVAFWCNPISGHATLYWYQQILGQGPKLLIQFQNNGVVDDSQLPKDRFSAERLKGVDSTLKIQPAKLEDSAVYLCASSLVDRVSSYNSPLHFGNGTRLTVT.

This rearrangement joins TRBV11-2 to TRBJ1-1; D is uncertain. The germline V gene has CDR1 SGHAT and CDR2 FQNNGV. This CDR3 region has 14 residues. V was clipped by 5 bases and J by 0 bases, with 10 bases between them. The CDR3 region has the DNA TGTGCCAGCAGCCCTAGGCCCATGAACACTGAAGCTTTCTTT. Translation gives CASSPRPMNTEAFF.

This rearrangement joins TRBV5-1 to TRBJ2-1; maybe TRBD2 (5 bases). This CDR3 comprises 15 residues. Trimming shortened V by 2 bases and J by 1 base, and 10 bases separated the two germline ends. The germline gives CDR1 SGHRS, CDR2 YFSETQ. CDR3 sequence reads: CASSLNGESYNEQFF. The CDR3 nucleotides read TGCGCCAGCAGCTTAAACGGGGAGTCCTACAATGAGCAGTTCTTC. The full variable domain, with the rest looked up from reference TRBV5-1 and TRBJ2-1, is KAGVTQTPRYLIKTRGQQVTLSCSPISGHRSVSWYQQTPGQGLQFLFEYFSETQRNKGNFPGRFSGRQFSNSRSEMNVSTLELGDSALYLCASSLNGESYNEQFFGPGTRLTVL.

This rearrangement joins TRBV19 to TRBJ1-2; TRBD1 might be the D (5 bases). Trimming stripped 3 bases from V and 4 bases from J, with 15 bases between. Germline CDR1 and CDR2: LNHDA and SQIVND (reference sequence). This CDR3 region has 15 residues. CDR3 DNA: TGTGCCAGTAGTATTCTCTCGACAGCCAGCTATGGCTACACCTTC. Amino acids: CASSILSTASYGYTF.

Turning to this clone: The limits of the CDR3 on the DNA are not certain, so only TCRdb's listed CDR3 is given. V is TRBV10-1 and J is TRBJ2-7; TRBD2, as called in the table, went unchecked against the DNA. From its first to its last residue, the CDR3 has 13 amino acids. Germline assignment: CDR1 WNHNN and CDR2 SYGVQD (reference sequence). The CDR3 sequence: CASSSSRVGEQYF.

The rearrangement uses TRBV2 and TRBJ1-1, with D unresolved. CDR3 length equals 13 residues. Germline V gives CDR1 SNHLY, CDR2 FYNNEI. The V and J ends lost 5 bases and 1 base respectively, with 8 bases between them. In nucleotides, the CDR3 is TGTGCCAGCAGTAAGGGATGGAACACTGAAGCTTTCTTT. The encoded protein is CASSKGWNTEAFF.

The chain joins TRBV10-3 to TRBJ2-2, with 10 bases identical to TRBD1. After removal of 8 bases from V and 8 bases from J, the junction contained 5 bases not matched to a gene. The CDR3 is 13 amino acids. The germline V gene encodes CDR1 ENHRY and CDR2 SYGVKD. The CDR3 loop reads CAIGTGDIGELFF. CDR3 coding DNA: TGTGCCATCGGGACAGGGGATATAGGGGAGCTGTTTTTT.

The rearrangement uses TRBV5-6 and TRBJ1-1; TRBD1 matches at 8 bases. CDR3 size: 13 residues. The V gene's germline CDR1 is SGHDT and CDR2 YYEEEE. With 4 bases clipped from V and 4 bases from J, the junction kept 3 bases outside the gene matches. CDR3 residues: CASSGTGGTEAFF. The CDR3 DNA sequence: TGTGCCAGCAGCGGAACAGGGGGCACTGAAGCTTTCTTT.

This chain connects TRBV7-2 to TRBJ1-4; 10 bases map to TRBD1. The CDR3 sequence is 14 residues long. Germline V CDR1 and CDR2: SGHTA, FQGNSA. With 5 bases clipped from V and 6 bases from J, the junction kept 3 bases outside the gene matches. As DNA, the CDR3 is TGTGCCAGCAGCCGGGACAGGGGCTATGAAAAACTGTTTTTT. Its protein is CASSRDRGYEKLFF.